This T cell receptor (beta chain) was identified during a study of cytomegalovirus exposure and HLA in healthy donors. About the study: Of the donors genotyped, several hundred in all, about 81% fell in the Caucasian-associated ancestry cluster. Points from the study as a whole: By HLA locus, TCR association rates varied in a later analysis, with DRB1 showing the most and HLA-C the fewest. HLA allele associations emerged for about 18,000 TCR beta sequences in a later analysis, at 0.05 false discovery rate.

V lost 5 bases, J lost 1 base, and 11 bases lay in between. This CDR3 is built from 14 residues. Germline CDR1 is MNHNS and CDR2 is SASEGT. The PCR made use of 60 Vbeta and 13 Jbeta primers. Sequenced by immunoSEQ multiplex PCR; TCRdb stores in-frame clones only, minus some. This sample carries about 160,000 clones, 80% to 90% of them seen once, and the ten largest clones take less than 15%. In the case of this clone: The antigen is not known.

V and J are TRBV6-1 and TRBJ1-1; D perhaps matches TRBD1 (5 bases). This receptor was identified in a woman in her forties or fifties in good health and CMV-seronegative. Sequenced: PBMCs. The DNA for the CDR3 is TGTGCCAGCAGTTGGGCAGGGCCGAACACTGAAGCTTTCTTT. Translation: CASSWAGPNTEAFF.